The rows below give T cell receptor beta chains drawn from one sample of a study of blood T cell repertoires in COVID-19. TCRdb's table, derived via immunoSEQ multiplex PCR, lists solely in-frame clones and lacks some. Here the sample spans roughly 63,000 clones, less than 80% being singletons. The sequenced sample was peripheral blood. These receptor sequences come from a human donor in a cohort sampled during active COVID-19. Each CDR3 is given with its conserved first and last residue. The order of the fields is V gene, CDR3 length, D gene, J gene, clone size, CDR3 DNA, CDR3 protein. The D gene is left open where the match is weak. Clone size is stated in some rows and not others, as once, few, many or a class when expanded.

TRBV6-2/TRBV6-3,16,TRBD2,TRBJ2-5,.,TGTGCCAGCAGTTTCCTAGCGGGATGGGGGCAAGAGACCCAGTACTTC,CASSFLAGWGQETQYF
TRBV6-5,16,.,TRBJ2-5,.,TGTGCCAGCAGTTACTCTTGGGGCGGCACCCAAGAGACCCAGTACTTC,CASSYSWGGTQETQYF
TRBV7-9,14,.,TRBJ2-7,.,TGTGCCAGCAGCTTAGAGGTGGGCCCCAACGAGCAGTACTTC,CASSLEVGPNEQYF
TRBV7-3,13,.,TRBJ2-7,.,TGTGCCAGCAGCTCGGGTCTCACTTACGAGCAGTACTTC,CASSSGLTYEQYF
TRBV21-1,14,.,TRBJ2-7,.,TGTGCCAGCAGCAAAGCGAACCATCGGGGGGAGCAGTACTTC,CASSKANHRGEQYF
TRBV5-8,14,.,TRBJ2-3,.,TGTGCCAGCAGCTTGCAGGGGTGGACAGATACGCAGTATTTT,CASSLQGWTDTQYF
TRBV9,17,TRBD1,TRBJ1-1,.,TGTGCCAGCAGCCCTTTTTACCGGACAGGCCGTGACACTGAAGCTTTCTTT,CASSPFYRTGRDTEAFF
TRBV11-2,15,.,TRBJ2-3,few,TGTGCCAGCAGCCCTCCCACGACTAGCACAGATACGCAGTATTTT,CASSPPTTSTDTQYF
TRBV12-3/TRBV12-4,13,TRBD1,TRBJ1-2,many,TGTGCCAGCAGTTTGAGACAGGGGGACGACTACACCTTC,CASSLRQGDDYTF
TRBV12-3/TRBV12-4,12,.,TRBJ2-1,.,TGTGCCAGCAGTTCGGACACCAATGAGCAGTTCTTC,CASSSDTNEQFF
TRBV2,13,.,TRBJ2-3,.,TGTGCCACCGCGCCGCGGATCACAGATACGCAGTATTTT,CATAPRITDTQYF
TRBV5-1,16,.,TRBJ2-3,.,TGCGCCAGCAGCCCCGGTCCGGGGGGCTGGACAGATACGCAGTATTTT,CASSPGPGGWTDTQYF
TRBV27,13,.,TRBJ2-7,.,TGTGCCAGCCCCGATGACGCGGGCTACGAGCAGTACTTC,CASPDDAGYEQYF
TRBV20-1,17,TRBD2,TRBJ2-1,few,TGCAGTGCTAGTATAGGCGGGAGTCCCCGACGCGACAATGAGCAGTTCTTC,CSASIGGSPRRDNEQFF
TRBV5-1,16,TRBD2,TRBJ2-1,.,TGCGCCAGCAGCTTGGTCCAAGCGGGGGGCTACAATGAGCAGTTCTTC,CASSLVQAGGYNEQFF
TRBV7-8,15,TRBD1,TRBJ1-5,.,TGTGCCAGCAGCTTATCAGGACAGGGAAATCAGCCCCAGCATTTT,CASSLSGQGNQPQHF
TRBV11-3,15,.,TRBJ2-1,once,TGTGCCAGCAGCTTAACTAGCAATCTCTACAATGAGCAGTTCTTC,CASSLTSNLYNEQFF
TRBV5-4,12,.,TRBJ1-2,.,TGTGCCAGCAGCGGAACAGGGTTTGGCTACACCTTC,CASSGTGFGYTF
TRBV28,11,.,TRBJ1-4,.,TGTGCCAGCCAGATTAATGAAAAACTGTTTTTT,CASQINEKLFF
TRBV4-1,15,TRBD1,TRBJ1-5,.,TGCGCCAGCAGCCTAGGACAGGGGGCCTATCAGCCCCAGCATTTT,CASSLGQGAYQPQHF
TRBV5-6,14,TRBD1,TRBJ1-2,.,TGTGCCAGCAGTACAGGGGTTACAGCCTATGGCTACACCTTC,CASSTGVTAYGYTF
TRBV3-1/TRBV3-2,14,.,TRBJ1-2,.,TGTGCCAGCAGCCCCGGTCGGAGAGAATATGGCTACACCTTC,CASSPGRREYGYTF
TRBV7-9,15,TRBD1,TRBJ1-5,.,TGTGCCAGCAGCAAACAGGGGGGTAGCAATCAGCCCCAGCATTTT,CASSKQGGSNQPQHF
TRBV6-2/TRBV6-3,19,.,TRBJ2-6,.,TGTGCCAGCAGTTACTCGAACCGGCGGGACTTCTCTGGGGCCAACGTCCTGACTTTC,CASSYSNRRDFSGANVLTF
TRBV6-6,15,TRBD2,TRBJ2-7,.,TGTGCAACCTCGGGGAGGGGCTATCGGAGGAACGAGCAGTACTTC,CATSGRGYRRNEQYF
TRBV28,15,TRBD2,TRBJ2-4,once,TGTGCCAGCAGTACATCTAGCGGGAGACGTAACATTCAGTACTTC,CASSTSSGRRNIQYF
TRBV25-1,16,TRBD1,TRBJ1-2,.,TGTGCCAGCAGTGCCCAAAAGGGACAGGCCCCCTATGGCTACACCTTC,CASSAQKGQAPYGYTF
TRBV2,16,TRBD1,TRBJ2-1,.,TGTGCCAGCACCCCTCGGGCAGGGGGCGCTTTCAATGAGCAGTTCTTC,CASTPRAGGAFNEQFF
TRBV24-1,11,.,TRBJ1-2,.,TGTGCCACCAGTGACGCAGATGGCTACACCTTC,CATSDADGYTF
TRBV14,15,TRBD1,TRBJ1-2,few,TGTGCCAGCAGCCAAGTACAGGGGGGAAGTTCTGGCTACACCTTC,CASSQVQGGSSGYTF
TRBV7-8,15,.,TRBJ2-7,few,TGTGCCAGCAGCTTAGCGGCAGTTCAATGGTACGAGCAGTACTTC,CASSLAAVQWYEQYF
TRBV21-1,17,.,TRBJ2-7,.,TGTGCCAGCAGTGGGACTAGCGGTATGACTAGCTCCTACGAGCAGTACTTC,CASSGTSGMTSSYEQYF
TRBV4-2,16,.,TRBJ1-1,.,TGTGCCAGCAGCCAAGGGGCCGCTTCTATGAACACTGAAGCTTTCTTT,CASSQGAASMNTEAFF
TRBV19,16,.,TRBJ1-2,.,TGTGCCAGTAGTATAGTGGGGGCCAGGTGGGGCTATGGCTACACCTTC,CASSIVGARWGYGYTF
TRBV9,17,.,TRBJ1-6,.,TGTGCCAGCAGCGTTTCGGGGATTACGTCCTATAATTCACCCCTCCACTTT,CASSVSGITSYNSPLHF
TRBV6-5,15,.,TRBJ1-6,.,TGTGCCAGCAGGCCAAGGGGGGGTGGTAATTCACCCCTCCACTTT,CASRPRGGGNSPLHF
TRBV7-8,15,TRBD2,TRBJ2-1,.,TGTGCCAGCAACGCCCGGGCGGGAGGTGGTAATGAGCAGTTCTTC,CASNARAGGGNEQFF
TRBV5-1,15,.,TRBJ1-1,.,TGCGCCAGCAGTAAGTCAACGTACATGAACACTGAAGCTTTCTTT,CASSKSTYMNTEAFF
TRBV19,15,.,TRBJ1-2,.,TGTGCCAGTAGTGCGCCCAGGGGTACGGACTATGGCTACACCTTC,CASSAPRGTDYGYTF
TRBV12-3/TRBV12-4,13,.,TRBJ2-1,once,TGTGCCAGCAGTCAATTAGCCTACAATGAGCAGTTCTTC,CASSQLAYNEQFF
TRBV27,14,.,TRBJ2-7,.,TGTGCCAGCAGTTCGCGGGAAAGCTCCTACGAGCAGTACTTC,CASSSRESSYEQYF